The 32 T cell receptor beta chains in this list originate from one sample, sequenced in a study of regulatory T cells in long-lasting Graves disease. CDR3 regions were amplified by Arm-PCR using iRepertoire HTBI primers to build TCR beta libraries. TCRdb processed the multiplex PCR reads anew with MiXCR; each CDR3 protein has one entry. The table records 560,000 or so distinct CDR3 sequences, approximately 16% of them present only once. Specified time point: newly diagnosed GD, antithyroid drugs for less than 3 months. PBMCs were the source of the RNA used for TCR sequencing. This same sample was also part of a study on T cells in Graves' hyperthyroidism and ophthalmopathy.

The sample consisted of peripheral blood mononuclear cells (PBMCs), taken at new diagnosis, from a patient treated with antithyroid drugs. These receptors came from a man aged 18-30 years with Graves disease.

This chain connects TRBV7-3 to TRBJ1-1; no firm D call. The V end lost 1 base, the J end lost 1 base, and 10 bases lay between the germline ends. The CDR3 is 15 residues long. Germline V gene lookup returns CDR1 SGHTA and CDR2 FQGTGA. The CDR3 DNA reads as TGTGCCAGCAGCTTAAGAACGAGTAGGAACACTGAAGCTTTCTTT. This encodes CASSLRTSRNTEAFF. Variable domain in full (rest from reference TRBV7-3 and TRBJ1-1): GAGVSQTPSNKVTEKGKYVELRCDPISGHTALYWYRQSLGQGPEFLIYFQGTGAADDSGLPNDRFFAVRPEGSVSTLKIQRTERGDSAVYLCASSLRTSRNTEAFFGQGTRLTVV.

This clonotype was recorded at least ten times. The chain couples TRBV12-3 or TRBV12-4 to TRBJ1-5, with TRBD1 identical over 9 bases. The V and J ends lost 6 bases and 6 bases, in that order; junction bases with no gene match: 3. The CDR3 totals 13 residues. The CDR3 here is CASRQGAGQPQHF. CDR3 nucleotides: TGTGCCAGCAGACAGGGGGCAGGTCAGCCCCAGCATTTT.

This clonotype was recorded many times. The rearrangement uses TRBV12-3 or TRBV12-4 and TRBJ2-5; possibly TRBD2 for D (6 bases). Between the trimmed V and J ends, which lost 6 bases and 7 bases, there was a span of 18 bases. The CDR3 length is 14 residues. The CDR3 DNA reads as TGTGCCAGCAGCTTCGGGACTGGTCCAGTGACCCAGTACTTC. Its translation is CASSFGTGPVTQYF.

In this sample, this clonotype turned up a few times. The chain has TRBV27 and TRBJ2-2; 8 bases map to TRBD1. The CDR3 spans 16 residues. V lost 5 bases, J lost 3 bases, and 8 bases stayed unmatched. Germline loops: CDR1 MNHEY, CDR2 SMNVEV (reference sequence). CDR3 residues: CASSTMDRADTGELFF. CDR3 DNA: TGTGCCAGCAGTACCATGGACAGGGCAGACACCGGGGAGCTGTTTTTT.

This rearrangement joins TRBV28 to TRBJ2-7, with 8 bases that match TRBD2. The length of the CDR3 is 14 residues. Germline V gene sequence: CDR1 MDHEN, CDR2 SYDVKM. V gave up 7 bases and J gave up 6 bases; unmatched junction bases: 11. The CDR3 DNA sequence: TGTGCCAGCAACCCCTCGGGGGGGGGGGGCGAGCAGTACTTC. It encodes CASNPSGGGGEQYF.

This clonotype came up a few times. The chain recombines TRBV27 with TRBJ2-7, with 8 positions matching TRBD1. From germline, CDR1 is MNHEY and CDR2 SMNVEV (reference sequence). V was pared by 5 bases and J by 1 base, with 13 bases of the junction left unmatched. This CDR3 is 17 amino acids long. CDR3 sequence: CASSPLTDRGESYEQYF. The CDR3 DNA is TGTGCCAGCAGTCCCCTCACCGACAGGGGCGAATCCTACGAGCAGTACTTC.

The chain carries TRBV5-1 and TRBJ2-6; 8 nucleotides align to TRBD2. The CDR3 runs to 18 residues. V was clipped by 0 bases and J by 0 bases; unmatched bases: 5. The V gene's germline CDR1 is SGHRS and CDR2 YFSETQ. The CDR3 spells CASSLEAGGYSGANVLTF. For the CDR3, the DNA is TGCGCCAGCAGCTTGGAGGCGGGAGGATACTCTGGGGCCAACGTCCTGACTTTC.

In its sample, this clonotype was seen many times. The rearrangement uses TRBV20-1 and TRBJ2-7; no reliable D call. Germline V gene sequence: CDR1 DFQATT, CDR2 SNEGSKA (reference sequence). V dropped 8 bases and J dropped 4 bases, with 12 bases sitting between them. The CDR3 runs 11 residues. The CDR3 here is CSQGFGYEQYF. CDR3 nucleotide sequence: TGCAGTCAAGGATTCGGATACGAGCAGTACTTC.

This clonotype came up many times. V is TRBV7-8 and J is TRBJ2-1, with D maybe TRBD2 (5 bases). Germline CDR1 SGHVS, CDR2 FQNEAQ. CDR3 length: 15 residues. V lost 6 bases, J lost 4 bases, and 16 bases lay in between. CDR3 nucleotides: TGTGCCAGCAGTTTCAGGACCTCGGGGTACAATGAGCAGTTCTTC. Its protein is CASSFRTSGYNEQFF.

The rearrangement uses TRBV3-1 and TRBJ2-7, with D unclear. Trimming shortened V by 5 bases and J by 3 bases, and 5 bases separated the two germline ends. The germline V gene encodes CDR1 LGHDT and CDR2 YNNKEL (reference sequence). CDR3 length equals 11 residues. The CDR3 protein is CASSTDYEQYF. CDR3 sequence (DNA): TGTGCCAGCAGCACAGACTACGAGCAGTACTTC.

This clonotype has a handful of counts. This rearrangement joins TRBV4-2 to TRBJ2-1, with a tentative D call TRBD2 (6 bases). This CDR3 is built from 17 residues. From germline, CDR1 is LGHNA and CDR2 YNFKEQ. V lost 4 bases and J lost 4, with 20 bases in between. CDR3 residues: CASSPSRSGVSYNEQFF. The DNA for the CDR3 is TGTGCCAGCAGCCCATCTAGGTCGGGAGTAAGTTACAATGAGCAGTTCTTC.

This rearrangement joins TRBV4-1 to TRBJ1-4; D is ambiguous. From germline, CDR1 is MGHRA and CDR2 YSYEKL. Trimming pared 0 bases from V and 0 bases from J, leaving 11 bases between. This CDR3 is 17 amino acids long. The CDR3 DNA sequence: TGCGCCAGCAGCCAAGATCTATCTAGTGCAACTAATGAAAAACTGTTTTTT. Translating gives CASSQDLSSATNEKLFF.

This clonotype has just a few counts. The chain is built from TRBV7-9 and TRBJ2-7, with 9 bases that match TRBD2. This CDR3 region has 15 residues. The germline V gene encodes CDR1 SEHNR and CDR2 FQNEAQ (reference sequence). V was clipped by 3 bases and J by 6 bases; unmatched bases: 9. The CDR3 nucleotides are TGTGCCAGCAGCTTGTACGAGCGGGAGGTTGGCGAGCAGTACTTC. It is translated as CASSLYEREVGEQYF.

This clonotype was seen at least ten times. The chain joins TRBV6-5 to TRBJ1-1; tentative D call: TRBD1 (5 bases). The CDR3 is 13 residues long. Germline CDR1 is MNHEY and CDR2 is SVGAGI. Trimming left V 4 bases short and J 7 bases short, with 13 bases between. The CDR3, as DNA: TGTGCCAGCAGTTTAGGAGGACACGTTGAAGCTTTCTTT. Encoded protein: CASSLGGHVEAFF.

This clonotype was detected ten times or more. The CDR3 reads CASSFPQTKTYNEQFF. In nucleotides, the CDR3 is TGTGCCAGCAGTTTCCCCCAGACCAAAACCTACAATGAGCAGTTCTTC. The chain joins TRBV28 to TRBJ2-1; no reliable D call. This CDR3 comprises 16 residues. The germline V and J ends were trimmed by 3 bases and 2 bases, with 14 bases remaining between them. The germline CDR1 and CDR2 sequences are MDHEN and SYDVKM.

This clonotype has a count of ten or more. V usage is TRBV10-2 and J usage is TRBJ1-4; 9 bases match TRBD1. The CDR3 is 13 residues long. The J segment lost 7 bases and the V segment lost 6 bases, leaving 3 bases of the junction unmatched. The V gene's germline CDR1 is WSHSY and CDR2 SAAADI. CDR3 protein: CASRRDRAEKLFF. DNA for the CDR3: TGCGCCAGCAGGAGGGACAGGGCTGAAAAACTGTTTTTT.

This clonotype occurred many times. The V call is TRBV12-3 or TRBV12-4, the J call TRBJ2-5; perhaps TRBD2 as D (7 bases). Trimming cost V 5 bases and J 5 bases, with 18 bases left between them. The CDR3 consists of 15 residues. The CDR3 DNA reads TGTGCCAGCAGTCCTACCGGGGGGCTGTTGGAGACCCAGTACTTC. As protein: CASSPTGGLLETQYF.

This clonotype was recorded many times. The chain has TRBV6-1 and TRBJ1-1; 7 bases match TRBD1. CDR1 MNHNS and CDR2 SASEGT come from the germline V gene. The CDR3 length is 15 residues. Germline trimming cut 2 bases from V and 7 bases from J; bases unmatched to any gene: 10. CDR3: CASSELRAGGYEAFF. DNA of the CDR3: TGTGCCAGCAGTGAACTCCGGGCAGGGGGTTATGAAGCTTTCTTT.

This clonotype was observed at least ten times. The rearrangement joins TRBV5-1 to TRBJ2-1, with 8 bases aligning to TRBD2. CDR1 is SGHRS, CDR2 YFSETQ, per germline. The CDR3 consists of 15 residues. Trimming cost V 4 bases and J 2 bases; bases outside gene matches: 5. In nucleotides, the CDR3 is TGCGCCAGCAGCCAGGGACTAGTTCCCTACAATGAGCAGTTCTTC. It specifies CASSQGLVPYNEQFF.

This chain links TRBV11-1 with TRBJ2-3; 7 bases map to TRBD1. V shed 7 bases and J 8 bases; nucleotides not matched to a gene: 15. CDR1 is SGHAT and CDR2 is FQDESV in the germline V gene (reference sequence). The CDR3 consists of 15 residues. The DNA for the CDR3 is TGTGCCAGCACTGCCTCAGGGGGAAAAGGAGGTACGCAGTATTTT. Translating gives CASTASGGKGGTQYF.

This clonotype was seen more than once but under ten times. This chain joins TRBV5-5 and TRBJ2-7; 9 nucleotides align to TRBD2. CDR1 and CDR2 from the germline V gene are SGHKS and YYEKEE (reference sequence). V shed 6 bases and J 4 bases; nucleotides not matched to a gene: 11. The CDR3 totals 15 residues. The DNA for the CDR3 is TGTGCCAGCAACCACGGGACTAGCTTAGATTACGAGCAGTACTTC. This translates into CASNHGTSLDYEQYF.

This clonotype has a handful of counts. The genes are TRBV6-2 or TRBV6-3 and TRBJ2-1; D remains unclear. The CDR3 length is 12 residues. CDR1 and CDR2 from the germline V gene are MNHEY and SVGEGT. With 7 bases removed from V and 5 bases from J, the gap between germline ends came to 9 bases. The CDR3 DNA reads TGTGCCAGCATCCTAGGAAACAATGAGCAGTTCTTC. Translation: CASILGNNEQFF.

The J gene is TRBJ2-7, the V gene TRBV5-6, with unresolved D. V lost 5 bases, J lost 4 bases, and 16 bases lay in between. The CDR3 contains 14 residues. Germline V gene sequence: CDR1 SGHDT, CDR2 YYEEEE. This chain's CDR3 is CASRHQDEFYEQYF. The CDR3 region has the DNA TGTGCCAGCAGACACCAGGACGAGTTTTACGAGCAGTACTTC.

This clonotype appeared many times. The chain employs TRBV9 and TRBJ2-7, with D unclear. The germline gives CDR1 SGDLS, CDR2 YYNGEE. This CDR3 has 13 amino acids. Trimming took 0 bases from V and 6 from J, leaving 10 bases between them. CDR3 nucleotides: TGTGCCAGCAGCGTAGCTTCGTCTAGCGAGCAGTACTTC. Amino acids: CASSVASSSEQYF.

The J gene is TRBJ1-1, the V gene TRBV20-1; D ambiguous. V was cut by 8 bases and J by 1 base, with 20 bases left in between. This CDR3 comprises 15 residues. CDR1 and CDR2 from the germline V gene are DFQATT and SNEGSKA (reference sequence). The CDR3 DNA follows: TGCAGTTCGCATTCGGGCTTCTTAGGGAACACTGAAGCTTTCTTT. It codes for CSSHSGFLGNTEAFF.

This clonotype has a count of ten or more. This sequence joins TRBV5-1 and TRBJ2-1; TRBD2 aligns across 7 bases. There are 14 residues in the CDR3. The trim removed 0 bases at V and 7 bases at J, leaving 4 bases unmatched. CDR1 SGHRS and CDR2 YFSETQ come from the germline V gene. The CDR3 DNA reads as TGCGCCAGCAGCTTGGACGGGAGGAGGAATGAGCAGTTCTTC. Amino acids: CASSLDGRRNEQFF.

The sample holds many counts of this clonotype. The V gene is TRBV10-3, the J gene TRBJ2-1; 10 positions agree with TRBD1. The germline gives CDR1 ENHRY, CDR2 SYGVKD. V lost 9 bases to trimming and J lost 2 bases; unmatched junction nucleotides: 7. The CDR3 runs to 15 residues. CDR3 in DNA: TGTGCCATAAGCGGGACAGGGGCTGCCTACAATGAGCAGTTCTTC. It translates to CAISGTGAAYNEQFF.

This clonotype was observed many times. The V gene is TRBV7-9, the J gene TRBJ2-3, with TRBD2 identical over 8 bases. Germline-derived CDR1 and CDR2 are SEHNR and FQNEAQ (reference sequence). The CDR3 runs to 18 residues. V lost 4 bases and J lost 0; bases outside the gene matches: 12. Here the CDR3 reads CASSSENEREFSTDTQYF. The CDR3 DNA follows: TGTGCCAGCAGCTCCGAAAATGAGCGGGAGTTCAGCACAGATACGCAGTATTTT.

This clonotype was observed many times. The chain uses TRBV7-9 and TRBJ2-1, with a weak D call TRBD1 (5 bases). The CDR3 length is 15 residues. Germline V gives CDR1 SEHNR, CDR2 FQNEAQ (reference sequence). Between the trimmed V and J ends, which lost 5 bases and 4 bases, there was a span of 15 bases. CDR3 in amino acids: CASSHTGETYNEQFF. CDR3 nucleotides: TGTGCCAGCAGCCACACAGGCGAAACATACAATGAGCAGTTCTTC.

Regarding this clonotype: A far larger clone lies a single base away; this is likely a read error. V usage is TRBV6-1 and J usage is TRBJ2-1; D may match TRBD1 or TRBD2 (5 bases each). The J call may be mistaken, given a closer DNA end match to TRBJ2-5. Looked up from germline, CDR1 is MNHNS and CDR2 is SASEGT. CDR3 length: 11 residues. CDR3: CASRGEETQYF. The CDR3, as DNA: TGTGCCAGCAGGGGGGAAGAGACCCAGTACTTC.

This clonotype has at least ten counts. The gene calls are TRBV20-1 and TRBJ2-1, with TRBD2 as a possible D gene (6 bases). In germline, CDR1 is DFQATT, CDR2 SNEGSKA (reference sequence). V lost 5 bases to trimming and J lost 4 bases, with 18 bases between them. This CDR3 region has 15 residues. The CDR3 region is CSAGLLANPYNEQFF. The CDR3 DNA is TGCAGTGCTGGACTCCTAGCGAATCCATACAATGAGCAGTTCTTC.

This chain connects TRBV7-8 to TRBJ1-2; D call uncertain. CDR3 length: 16 amino acids. Germline V gene lookup returns CDR1 SGHVS and CDR2 FQNEAQ. Trimming took off 2 bases at V and 7 bases at J, with 20 bases between the two ends. The CDR3 here is CASSLIFGISKGGYTF. The CDR3 DNA reads TGTGCCAGCAGCTTAATTTTTGGGATATCGAAGGGTGGCTACACCTTC.